This TCR beta chain derives from a study of cytomegalovirus exposure and HLA in healthy donors. The overall study: The roughly 100 million unique TCR beta sequences, from about 180 million T cells, were found by an earlier analysis.

PCR was performed using 60 Vbeta and 13 Jbeta primers. Repertoires were generated with immunoSEQ multiplex PCR, while TCRdb's copy carries only in-frame clones and drops some. The data contain about 130,000 clones, 80% of them singletons. The CDR3 totals 15 residues. The germline V gene has CDR1 MNHEY and CDR2 SVGAGI. Trimming removed 8 bases from V and 1 base from J, with 18 bases in between. This TCR derives from a woman in her forties in good health and CMV-seronegative. The V call is TRBV6-5, the J call TRBJ2-7; D is perhaps TRBD1 (7 bases). Sequencing was done on a sample of PBMCs. The CDR3 protein is CASRPAQGGSYEQYF. The DNA of the CDR3 is TGTGCCAGCCGACCGGCCCAGGGGGGTTCCTACGAGCAGTACTTC.